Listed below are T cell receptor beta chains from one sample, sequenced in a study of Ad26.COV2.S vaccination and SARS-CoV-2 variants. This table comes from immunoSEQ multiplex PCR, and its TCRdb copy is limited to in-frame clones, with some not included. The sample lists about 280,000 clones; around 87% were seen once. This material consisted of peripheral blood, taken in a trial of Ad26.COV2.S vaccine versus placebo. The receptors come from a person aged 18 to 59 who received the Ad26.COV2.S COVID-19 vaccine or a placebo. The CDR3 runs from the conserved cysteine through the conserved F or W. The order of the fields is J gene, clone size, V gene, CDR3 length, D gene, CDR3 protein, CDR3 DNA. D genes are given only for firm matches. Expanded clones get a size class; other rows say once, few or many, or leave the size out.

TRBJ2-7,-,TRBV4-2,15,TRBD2,CASSQDYGGAGEQYF,TGTGCCAGCAGCCAAGATTACGGGGGGGCGGGCGAGCAGTACTTC
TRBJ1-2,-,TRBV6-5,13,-,CASSRETNYGYTF,TGTGCCAGCAGCCGAGAAACTAACTATGGCTACACCTTC
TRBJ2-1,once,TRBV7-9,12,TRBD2,CASTDSAGDSFF,TGTGCCAGCACCGACTCGGCGGGAGATTCGTTCTTC
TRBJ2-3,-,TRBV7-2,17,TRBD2,CASSLLSGGAGTDTQYF,TGTGCCAGCAGCCTACTTAGCGGGGGGGCAGGCACAGATACGCAGTATTTT
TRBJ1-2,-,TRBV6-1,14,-,CASSEVGGLWGYTF,TGTGCCAGCAGTGAAGTGGGGGGCCTTTGGGGCTACACCTTC
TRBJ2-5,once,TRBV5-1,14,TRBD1,CASSSTGGEETQYF,TGCGCCAGCAGCTCGACAGGGGGTGAGGAGACCCAGTACTTC
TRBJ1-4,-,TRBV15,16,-,CATSRDARGTNEKLFF,TGTGCCACCAGCAGAGATGCTCGGGGGACTAATGAAAAACTGTTTTTT
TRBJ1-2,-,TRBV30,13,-,CAWSRRNNYGYTF,TGTGCCTGGAGTCGCAGAAACAACTATGGCTACACCTTC
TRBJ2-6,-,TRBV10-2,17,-,CASSEAVLSSGANVLTF,TGCGCCAGCAGTGAAGCGGTACTAAGCTCTGGGGCCAACGTCCTGACTTTC
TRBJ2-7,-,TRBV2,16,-,CASSVEFGRKRYEQYF,TGTGCCAGCAGTGTTGAATTCGGTAGAAAGCGGTACGAGCAGTACTTC
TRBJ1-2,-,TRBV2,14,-,CASSERQLNYGYTF,TGTGCCAGCAGTGAAAGACAATTAAACTATGGCTACACCTTC
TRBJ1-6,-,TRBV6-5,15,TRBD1,CASSGQGSSNSPLHF,TGTGCCAGCAGCGGACAGGGATCGAGTAATTCACCCCTCCACTTT
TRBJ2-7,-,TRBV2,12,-,CASGRGSYEQYF,TGTGCCAGCGGGAGGGGGTCCTACGAGCAGTACTTC
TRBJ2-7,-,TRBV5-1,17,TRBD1,CASSLGGLRDRAYEQYF,TGCGCCAGCAGCTTGGGGGGACTCCGGGACAGGGCCTACGAGCAGTACTTC
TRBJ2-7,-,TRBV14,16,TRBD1,CASSLLGQASSYEQYF,TGTGCCAGCAGCCTGTTGGGACAGGCGAGCTCCTACGAGCAGTACTTC
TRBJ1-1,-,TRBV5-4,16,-,CASSGGSNRANTEAFF,TGTGCCAGCAGCGGGGGGTCAAACAGGGCGAACACTGAAGCTTTCTTT
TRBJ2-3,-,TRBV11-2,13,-,CASSDNSPDTQYF,TGTGCCAGCAGCGATAATAGCCCAGATACGCAGTATTTT
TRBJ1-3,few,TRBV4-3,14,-,CASSQGSSGNTIYF,TGCGCCAGCAGCCAGGGGAGCTCTGGAAACACCATATATTTT
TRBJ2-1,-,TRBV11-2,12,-,CASSPSREVQFF,TGTGCCAGCAGCCCTAGTAGGGAGGTGCAGTTCTTC
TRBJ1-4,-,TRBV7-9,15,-,CASSPQGGFGEKLFF,TGTGCCAGCAGCCCCCAAGGGGGGTTTGGTGAAAAACTGTTTTTT
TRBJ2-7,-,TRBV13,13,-,CASSPESGYEQYF,TGTGCCAGCAGCCCGGAATCGGGGTACGAGCAGTACTTC
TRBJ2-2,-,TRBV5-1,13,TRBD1,CASSSGGTGELFF,TGCGCCAGCAGCTCAGGGGGCACCGGGGAGCTGTTTTTT
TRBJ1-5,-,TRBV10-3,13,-,CAISEGGNQPQHF,TGTGCCATCAGTGAAGGGGGGAATCAGCCCCAGCATTTT
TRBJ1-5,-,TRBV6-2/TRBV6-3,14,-,CASSYSQTTQPQHF,TGTGCCAGCAGTTACTCCCAAACAACGCAGCCCCAGCATTTT
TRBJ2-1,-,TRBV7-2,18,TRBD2,CASRRGTSGGPAANEQFF,TGTGCCAGCAGACGCGGGACTAGCGGGGGTCCCGCTGCTAATGAGCAGTTCTTC
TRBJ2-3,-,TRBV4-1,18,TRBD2,CASSQGRGSGRAMDTQYF,TGCGCCAGCAGCCAAGGACGGGGTAGCGGGAGAGCGATGGATACGCAGTATTTT
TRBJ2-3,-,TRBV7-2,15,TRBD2,CASSLGTSGGAPPYF,TGTGCCAGCAGCTTAGGGACTAGCGGGGGGGCCCCTCCGTATTTT
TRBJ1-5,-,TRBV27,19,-,CASSALGQGIFYSNQPQHF,TGTGCCAGCAGCGCTTTGGGGCAGGGGATATTCTATAGCAATCAGCCCCAGCATTTT
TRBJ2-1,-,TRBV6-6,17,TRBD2,CASSQTSGGTSYNEQFF,TGTGCCAGCAGTCAGACTAGCGGGGGGACCTCCTACAATGAGCAGTTCTTC
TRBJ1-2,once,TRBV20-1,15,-,CSASNFYEPAYGYTF,TGCAGTGCTAGTAATTTTTACGAACCCGCTTATGGCTACACCTTC
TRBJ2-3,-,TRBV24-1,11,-,CATSFTDTQYF,TGTGCCACCAGCTTCACAGATACGCAGTATTTT
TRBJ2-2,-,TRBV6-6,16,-,CASSYSWGLNTGELFF,TGTGCCAGCAGTTACTCGTGGGGGCTTAACACCGGGGAGCTGTTTTTT
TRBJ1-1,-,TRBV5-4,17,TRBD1,CASSSSPPGQRNTEAFF,TGTGCCAGCAGTTCTTCCCCGCCGGGACAGCGTAACACTGAAGCTTTCTTT
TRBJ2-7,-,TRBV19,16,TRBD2,CASSIDGLAGVDEQYF,TGTGCCAGTAGTATAGATGGACTAGCGGGAGTCGACGAGCAGTACTTC
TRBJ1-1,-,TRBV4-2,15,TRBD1,CASSQPDRGRTEAFF,TGTGCCAGCAGCCAACCGGACAGGGGGCGAACTGAAGCTTTCTTT
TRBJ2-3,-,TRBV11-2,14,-,CASSRPGYTDTQYF,TGTGCCAGCAGCCGACCTGGGTACACAGATACGCAGTATTTT
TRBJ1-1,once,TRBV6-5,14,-,CASIITPGDTEAFF,TGTGCCAGCATTATCACGCCAGGGGACACTGAAGCTTTCTTT
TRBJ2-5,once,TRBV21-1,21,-,CASSSPKLGDTTSGRQETQYF,TGTGCCAGCAGCTCTCCCAAACTAGGGGACACCACCTCCGGTAGACAAGAGACCCAGTACTTC
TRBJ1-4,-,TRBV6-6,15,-,CASSSVSGFDEKLFF,TGTGCCAGCAGTTCCGTATCAGGGTTCGATGAAAAACTGTTTTTT
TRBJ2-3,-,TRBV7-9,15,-,CASSLSSRNTDTQYF,TGTGCCAGCAGCTTATCGTCAAGAAACACAGATACGCAGTATTTT
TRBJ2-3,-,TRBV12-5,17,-,CASGLVIGTGSTDTQYF,TGTGCTAGTGGTTTGGTAATCGGGACGGGGAGCACAGATACGCAGTATTTT
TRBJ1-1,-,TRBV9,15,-,CASSRRQAQNTEAFF,TGTGCCAGCAGCCGACGACAGGCGCAGAACACTGAAGCTTTCTTT
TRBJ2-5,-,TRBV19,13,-,CASSIGGFETQYF,TGTGCCAGTAGTATAGGGGGTTTCGAGACCCAGTACTTC
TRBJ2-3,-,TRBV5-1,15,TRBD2,CASSYLAGGPNTQYF,TGCGCCAGCAGCTATTTAGCGGGAGGGCCGAATACGCAGTATTTT
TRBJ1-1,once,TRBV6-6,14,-,CASSYSNRDTEAFF,TGTGCCAGCAGTTACTCGAACAGGGACACTGAAGCTTTCTTT